The T cell receptor beta chain described here comes from a study of a mutant IDH1 vaccine in newly diagnosed glioma (dated by TCRdb to the early 2020s). In terms of the full investigation: Vaccination began 4-6 weeks after radiotherapy alone, or alongside temozolomide cycles in the chemotherapy-containing groups. Of the approximately 33 treated patients, approximately 60% were male and around 40% were female, and a mean age of around 40 years was recorded. Before enrollment, most patients had been given radiochemotherapy with temozolomide as standard therapy, while the rest had received either radiotherapy alone or temozolomide alone. Visit V12 was the week-35 safety follow-up and visit V13 was the week-47 end of study. Six visits were used for peripheral blood collection: V03 (baseline), V05, V07, V10, V12 and V13. For exploratory analyses, about 25 treated patients had longitudinal TCRB deep sequencing done wherever samples were available.

The protocol used for the library was the immunoSEQ multiplex PCR assay. The hsTCRB Kit was used according to the manufacturer's protocol to amplify rearranged TCR beta chain sequences. Sequencing of TCRB libraries was carried out on an Illumina MiSeq. The authors' pipeline ran thus. The kit vendor's proprietary platform handled demultiplexing, trimming and gene mapping. The immuneACCESS repertoire file appears here via TCRdb, limited to in-frame rearrangements. These files lack a portion of the clones; in checked studies, under half of the deficit traces to unresolved V genes, and the cause of the others is not known. The V and J calls and clone size come from that table; D and trimming were worked out from the DNA. This sample holds about 84,000 clones; 81% were observed only once. In total, the top ten clones hold approximately 5% of the sample. The paper's findings and limits, for the study overall: It was noted by the authors that analyses of patient blood samples could not be reproduced owing to sample limitations. Availability determined which PBMC samples were chosen for TCRB deep sequencing. Immune responses induced by the vaccine were seen in roughly 95% of patients across multiple MHC alleles. Pseudoprogression seemed to be unrelated to changes in the top peripheral T cell clonotypes found by TCRB sequencing.

This specimen's time point label, per the study, means: week 47, end of study. Each vaccine dose, consisting of 300 ug of a 20-mer mutant IDH1 peptide in Montanide, was administered subcutaneously with topical imiquimod. Eight vaccinations were administered to patients in weeks 1, 3, 5, 7, 11, 15, 19 and 23, corresponding to visits V03 through V10. Donors had newly diagnosed WHO grade 3 or 4 IDH1-mutant astrocytomas with loss of nuclear ATRX. The samples were drawn from NOA16, a multicentre, single-arm, open-label phase I trial in Germany that tested a mutant IDH1 peptide vaccine in humans for the first time. The DNeasy Blood and Tissue Kit was used to extract genomic DNA from EDTA blood for TCRB sequencing. A single count supports this clone. This receptor's antigen is unknown. The input lacks base qualities; no much larger clone sits a single base away. CDR1 and CDR2, looked up from the germline V gene, are LGHNA and YSLEER. The CDR3 has 17 amino acids, counting the end cysteine and phenylalanine. Left in the record is the CDR3 DNA by itself, 51 bases read in frame from the first base. Relative to germline, V is 2 bases shorter and J is 2 bases shorter, with 18 bases between their ends.

In this chain, TRBV4-3 is recombined with TRBJ1-2, with TRBD1 as a weak D call on 6 bases. This specimen was PBMCs, taken from a glioma patient whose treatment included an IDH1 peptide vaccine. This TCR derives from a man aged 35-49 years with glioma. The DNA is as follows: TGCGCCAGCAGCCAAACCAGTGCGGGGAGGGGGAACTATGGCTACACCTTC. Translated, this is CASSQTSAGRGNYGYTF.